The clone carrying this T cell receptor (beta chain) has just one count. What it binds is not known. Profiling relied on immunoSEQ multiplex PCR, and the TCRdb table lists in-frame clones only, not all of them. The sample lists about 2 million clones; about 95% were seen once. Trimming shortened V by 1 base and J by 4 bases, and 17 bases separated the two germline ends. CDR1 and CDR2 (germline): MDHEN, SYDVKM. This CDR3 contains 16 residues. The data were obtained in a study of shared clonotypes between healthy human individuals. CD45RO-negative cells were positively selected for CCR7, leaving out terminally differentiated effector memory CD45RA+ cells. Findings and limits, study-wide: Incomplete sequencing of sorted subsets was indicated by rarefaction despite large depth.

Sequenced material: naive CD8+ T cells sorted from blood. The rearrangement joins TRBV28 to TRBJ2-7; D uncertain. This TCR came from a man aged 18 to 30 in good health. CDR3: CASSLYARPPSYEQYF. The DNA of the CDR3 is TGTGCCAGCAGTTTATATGCTCGCCCACCTTCTTACGAGCAGTACTTC. Using reference TRBV28 and TRBJ2-7 for the parts outside the CDR3, the full variable domain is DVKVTQSSRYLVKRTGEKVFLECVQDMDHENMFWYRQDPGLGLRLIYFSYDVKMKEKGDIPEGYSVSREKKERFSLILESASTNQTSMYLCASSLYARPPSYEQYFGPGTRLTVT.